These 19 T cell receptor beta chains share one sample of origin, sequenced in a study of T cells in Graves' hyperthyroidism and ophthalmopathy. RNA transcripts provided the source from which TCR beta CDR3 regions were amplified. The HTBI primer set drove a first-round RT-PCR of the TCR CDR3. Via MiXCR, TCRdb re-called the multiplex PCR reads, giving one row per CDR3 protein. Of some 440,000 distinct CDR3 sequences listed, roughly 14% are singletons. What was sequenced was blood. The receptor set was obtained from a woman younger than 35 with Graves' hyperthyroidism.

In this sample, this clonotype turned up many times. The CDR3 protein is CASSPIEQYF. The CDR3 DNA reads as TGTGCCAGCAGTCCCATCGAGCAGTACTTC. The gene calls are TRBV6-2 or TRBV6-3 and TRBJ2-7; D gene uncertain. The CDR3 spans 10 residues. The V end was cut by 5 bases, the J end by 6 bases, with 5 bases between. The germline V gene has CDR1 MNHEY and CDR2 SVGEGT.

This clonotype was counted at least ten times. The rearrangement uses TRBV29-1 and TRBJ2-7; weak D call: TRBD2 (5 bases). CDR3 length: 11 amino acids. V lost 5 bases and J 3 bases, leaving 8 bases between the germline ends. The germline V gene has CDR1 SQVTM and CDR2 ANQGSEA. The CDR3 protein is CSVQRFYEQYF. In DNA, the CDR3 is TGCAGCGTTCAGCGGTTCTACGAGCAGTACTTC.

There are many counts of this clonotype. This rearrangement joins TRBV20-1 to TRBJ2-3; D is possibly TRBD1 or TRBD2 (6 bases each). This CDR3 contains 14 residues. Germline CDR1 reads DFQATT; CDR2 reads SNEGSKA (reference sequence). The V gene lost 3 bases and the J gene lost 2 bases, with 12 bases spanning the gap. Here the CDR3 reads CSASRGQPTDTQYF. The DNA for the CDR3 is TGCAGTGCTAGTCGGGGGCAACCCACAGATACGCAGTATTTT.

This clonotype was observed at least ten times. This rearrangement joins TRBV6-1 to TRBJ2-5; D gene unclear. Germline V gene lookup returns CDR1 MNHNS and CDR2 SASEGT. V was cut by 6 bases and J by 5 bases, with 13 bases left in between. The CDR3 spans 13 residues. CDR3 region: CASRLWVGETQYF. The CDR3 DNA reads as TGTGCCAGCAGACTGTGGGTGGGCGAGACCCAGTACTTC.

This clonotype was counted ten times or more. This sequence joins TRBV7-9 and TRBJ2-7; a possible D gene is TRBD2 (6 bases). Deletions cut 1 base from V and 6 bases from J, with 16 bases between. CDR3 length: 15 residues. Germline CDR1 reads SEHNR; CDR2 reads FQNEAQ (reference sequence). CDR3 in amino acids: CASSLDRSPGAEQYF. CDR3 sequence (DNA): TGTGCCAGCAGCTTAGATCGGTCGCCGGGAGCCGAGCAGTACTTC.

The chain employs TRBV28 and TRBJ1-5; 10 bases are shared with TRBD1. V lost 6 bases to trimming and J lost 6 bases; unmatched junction nucleotides: 5. The CDR3 covers 14 residues. CDR1 MDHEN and CDR2 SYDVKM come from the germline V gene. DNA of the CDR3: TGTGCCAGCAGAATGACAGGGGGCACTCAGCCCCAGCATTTT. Its protein is CASRMTGGTQPQHF.

This clonotype was observed a handful of times. The genes are TRBV24-1 and TRBJ1-2; unclear D gene. The V and J ends lost 4 bases and 4 bases respectively, with 9 bases between them. Germline assignment: CDR1 KGHDR and CDR2 SFDVKD. This CDR3 spans 13 amino acids. CDR3 sequence (DNA): TGTGCCACCAGTGACCGAACTTCCTATGGCTACACCTTC. Protein product: CATSDRTSYGYTF.

The chain uses TRBV19 and TRBJ1-1; D gene uncertain. Germline-derived CDR1 and CDR2 are LNHDA and SQIVND (reference sequence). The CDR3 runs 15 residues. V gave up 7 bases and J gave up 0 bases, with 15 bases separating them. CDR3 in amino acids: CASNFNPPMNTEAFF. The CDR3 nucleotides are TGTGCCAGTAATTTTAATCCACCCATGAACACTGAAGCTTTCTTT.

This clonotype has more than one count but fewer than ten. J is TRBJ1-5 and V is TRBV5-1; possible D gene TRBD1, 5 bases. This CDR3 spans 15 amino acids. V gave up 2 bases and J gave up 6 bases, with 15 bases separating them. CDR1 SGHRS and CDR2 YFSETQ come from the germline V gene. The CDR3 loop reads CASSFSGIGGQPQHF. The CDR3 nucleotides read TGCGCCAGCAGCTTCAGTGGGATTGGGGGTCAGCCCCAGCATTTT.

This clonotype has a count of ten or more. The V and J genes are TRBV11-2 and TRBJ1-2; tentative D call: TRBD1 (5 bases). Germline V gene sequence: CDR1 SGHAT, CDR2 FQNNGV. The ends were cut back, 0 bases at V and 4 bases at J, with 12 bases in the middle. The CDR3 contains 15 residues. CDR3 amino acids: CASSLDTGLGYGYTF. For the CDR3, the DNA is TGTGCCAGCAGCTTAGATACAGGACTTGGCTATGGCTACACCTTC.

This clonotype showed up just a few times. The chain recombines TRBV25-1 with TRBJ2-3, with D maybe TRBD2 (6 bases). This CDR3 has 16 residues. V was shortened by 3 bases and J by 0 bases, with 13 bases between the two germline ends. Germline V gives CDR1 MGHDK, CDR2 SYGVNS. CDR3: CASSDLRRGSTDTQYF. The CDR3 DNA sequence: TGTGCCAGCAGTGACCTCAGGAGGGGAAGCACAGATACGCAGTATTTT.

This clonotype has ten or more counts. This chain uses TRBV4-2 with TRBJ1-5; 8 bases fit TRBD1. V was clipped by 0 bases and J by 6 bases; unmatched bases: 7. The CDR3 has 16 amino acids. Germline V gene sequence: CDR1 LGHNA, CDR2 YNFKEQ. The CDR3 here is CASSQDGQGRGQPQHF. CDR3 coding DNA: TGTGCCAGCAGCCAAGATGGACAGGGTAGAGGTCAGCCCCAGCATTTT.

The chain employs TRBV11-2 and TRBJ2-2, with a weak D call TRBD1 (6 bases). Germline V CDR1 and CDR2: SGHAT, FQNNGV. V shed 1 base and J shed 4 bases, with 16 bases lying between them. There are 17 residues in the CDR3. CDR3 residues: CASSLGIRQVPTGELFF. The CDR3 DNA follows: TGTGCCAGCAGCTTAGGAATAAGACAGGTTCCCACCGGGGAGCTGTTTTTT.

This chain connects TRBV12-3 or TRBV12-4 to TRBJ2-3; TRBD1 agrees at 7 bases. Trimming took 4 bases from V and 1 from J; bases not matched to a gene: 5. The CDR3 has 15 residues. CDR3 DNA: TGTGCCAGCAGTTCCTACAGGGGACGCACAGATACGCAGTATTTT. This encodes CASSSYRGRTDTQYF.

V gene TRBV3-1 combines with J gene TRBJ1-2; no firm D call. The CDR3 is 12 amino acids. Looked up from germline, CDR1 is LGHDT and CDR2 is YNNKEL (reference sequence). V was shortened by 3 bases and J by 5 bases, with 7 bases between the two germline ends. As DNA, the CDR3 is TGTGCCAGCAGCCAGGGTTTGTATGGCTACACCTTC. This codes for CASSQGLYGYTF.

This clonotype appeared many times. J is TRBJ2-3 and V is TRBV28; tentatively, D is TRBD2 (5 bases). Germline values: CDR1 MDHEN, CDR2 SYDVKM. This CDR3 region has 15 residues. Trimming cost V 0 bases and J 1 base, with 8 bases left between them. In DNA, the CDR3 is TGTGCCAGCAGTTTATGGTCCGGGGGCACAGATACGCAGTATTTT. Its translation is CASSLWSGGTDTQYF.

This clonotype was found many times. The V call is TRBV20-1, the J call TRBJ2-3; D call uncertain. Germline V gives CDR1 DFQATT, CDR2 SNEGSKA (reference sequence). V lost 1 base to trimming and J lost 6 bases, with 17 bases between them. CDR3 length equals 15 residues. CDR3 in DNA: TGCAGTGCTAGAGCGCAGCAAGGTTTCGGGGATACGCAGTATTTT. Its translation: CSARAQQGFGDTQYF.

The chain is built from TRBV20-1 and TRBJ2-3; 9 nucleotides align to TRBD2. Germline V CDR1 and CDR2: DFQATT, SNEGSKA (reference sequence). The CDR3 has 16 residues. V gave up 6 bases and J gave up 6 bases; unmatched junction bases: 16. The CDR3 loop is CSAPPMAGGHRDTQYF. CDR3 DNA sequence: TGCAGTGCACCGCCGATGGCGGGAGGGCACCGGGATACGCAGTATTTT.

To note about this clonotype: An end of the junction does not agree with germline; a read error may underlie this. The chain recombines TRBV19 with TRBJ2-5; 10 bases line up with TRBD1. The CDR3 runs 11 residues. Germline V CDR1 and CDR2: LNHDA, SQIVND (reference sequence). This chain's CDR3 is CASSIDRGLDF. The CDR3 coding sequence is TGTGCCAGTAGTATCGACAGGGGGCTGGACTTC.